These 9 T cell receptor beta chains came from one sample sequenced in a study of CD8 T cells in ankylosing spondylitis. Broader study findings: The study identified a TCR beta motif of roughly eight highly homologous variants that appeared characteristic of ankylosing spondylitis blood.

Which antigens these TCRs recognize remains unknown. Each CDR3 protein gets one entry after TCRdb re-called the 5' RACE reads with MiXCR. The sample contains about 540,000 distinct CDR3 sequences, about 12% of which appear only once. Sequenced sample: blood, either unsorted or a sorted T cell fraction (not recorded which). These receptors came from a male donor with ankylosing spondylitis.

This clonotype was counted a few times. The chain joins TRBV2 to TRBJ2-3, with TRBD2 as a possible D gene (9 bases). The V gene lost 0 bases and the J gene lost 5 bases, with 21 bases spanning the gap. The germline V gene has CDR1 SNHLY and CDR2 FYNNEI. The CDR3 loop spans 18 amino acids. The CDR3 here is CASSEAVRGLAGRDTQYF. The CDR3 bases are TGTGCCAGCAGTGAAGCGGTCAGGGGGCTAGCGGGAAGAGATACGCAGTATTTT.

There are many counts of this clonotype. The rearrangement uses TRBV9 and TRBJ2-2; no definite D call. Germline CDR1 SGDLS, CDR2 YYNGEE. The CDR3 contains 17 residues. Between the trimmed V and J ends, which lost 0 bases and 5 bases, there was a span of 17 bases. The chain's CDR3 is CASSVAVGSSSTGELFF. CDR3 DNA: TGTGCCAGCAGCGTAGCTGTGGGTAGCTCGTCGACCGGGGAGCTGTTTTTT.

The chain carries TRBV29-1 and TRBJ1-1; D gene uncertain. V shed 4 bases and J shed 7 bases, with 19 bases lying between them. This CDR3 comprises 14 residues. CDR1 is SQVTM, CDR2 ANQGSEA, per germline. The CDR3 reads CSVATQISSGEAFF. DNA of the CDR3: TGCAGCGTTGCCACCCAAATTAGTTCTGGTGAAGCTTTCTTT.

J is TRBJ2-1 and V is TRBV5-1, with 8 bases fitting TRBD2. Unmatched junction bases numbered 6, after V lost 4 bases and J lost 6 bases. The CDR3 has 14 amino acids. Germline loops: CDR1 SGHRS, CDR2 YFSETQ. In nucleotides, the CDR3 is TGCGCCAGCAGCCCCACTAGCGGATTCAATGAGCAGTTCTTC. Its translation is CASSPTSGFNEQFF. Drawing the rest from reference TRBV5-1 and TRBJ2-1, the complete variable domain is KAGVTQTPRYLIKTRGQQVTLSCSPISGHRSVSWYQQTPGQGLQFLFEYFSETQRNKGNFPGRFSGRQFSNSRSEMNVSTLELGDSALYLCASSPTSGFNEQFFGPGTRLTVL.

This clonotype was seen a few times. The chain employs TRBV27 and TRBJ1-5; the D is unclear. This CDR3 contains 14 residues. Deletions cut 4 bases from V and 1 base from J, with 8 bases between. Germline V lookup: CDR1 MNHEY, CDR2 SMNVEV (reference sequence). The CDR3 here is CASSSAISNQPQHF. Here the CDR3 DNA reads TGTGCCAGCAGTTCCGCTATAAGCAATCAGCCCCAGCATTTT.

This chain connects TRBV27 to TRBJ2-3, with D perhaps being TRBD1 or TRBD2 (5 bases each). Per the germline V gene, CDR1 is MNHEY and CDR2 is SMNVEV (reference sequence). Trimming removed 0 bases at V and 4 bases at J, with 14 bases between. This CDR3 has 16 amino acids. Here the CDR3 reads CASSLSGTMGADTQYF. CDR3 nucleotide sequence: TGTGCCAGCAGTTTATCCGGGACGATGGGCGCAGATACGCAGTATTTT.

This clonotype showed up many times. The chain combines TRBV19 with TRBJ2-3, with 10 bases fitting TRBD2. CDR3 size: 15 residues. The germline CDR1 and CDR2 sequences are LNHDA and SQIVND (reference sequence). The V gene end was trimmed by 4 bases and the J gene end by 5 bases; junction bases not matched to a gene: 6. For the CDR3, the DNA is TGTGCCAGTAGTACAGGACTAGCGGCACGAGATACGCAGTATTTT. Amino acid sequence: CASSTGLAARDTQYF.

This clonotype was counted only a few times. The chain links TRBV5-1 to TRBJ2-3; D is possibly TRBD2 (6 bases). Germline V gene lookup returns CDR1 SGHRS and CDR2 YFSETQ. Trimming stripped 3 bases from V and 0 bases from J, with 20 bases between. CDR3 length: 18 residues. CDR3 protein: CASSSPVRAGTSTDTQYF. The CDR3 DNA sequence: TGCGCCAGCAGCTCCCCGGTAAGGGCGGGAACCAGCACAGATACGCAGTATTTT.

The chain links TRBV28 to TRBJ2-7, with TRBD1 matching over 7 bases. V shed 5 bases and J 6 bases; nucleotides not matched to a gene: 10. This CDR3 comprises 14 residues. Looked up from germline, CDR1 is MDHEN and CDR2 is SYDVKM. The CDR3 sequence is CASSLRDSMSEQYF. The CDR3 DNA reads TGTGCCAGCAGTCTCCGGGACAGCATGTCCGAGCAGTACTTC.